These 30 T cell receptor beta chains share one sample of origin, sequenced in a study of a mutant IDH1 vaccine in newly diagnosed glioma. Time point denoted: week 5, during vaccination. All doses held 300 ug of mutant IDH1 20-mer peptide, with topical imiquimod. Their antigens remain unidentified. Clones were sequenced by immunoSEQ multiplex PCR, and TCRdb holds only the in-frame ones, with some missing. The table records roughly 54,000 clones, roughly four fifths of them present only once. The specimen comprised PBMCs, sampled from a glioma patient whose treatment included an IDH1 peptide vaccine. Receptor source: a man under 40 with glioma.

The CDR3 nucleotides read TGCGCCAGCAGCCAAGATTGGTCAGGAGCCGCCTACGAGCAGTACTTC. This gives the protein CASSQDWSGAAYEQYF. The rearrangement uses TRBV4-1 and TRBJ2-7, with unresolved D. The CDR3 spans 16 residues. Germline-derived CDR1 and CDR2 are MGHRA and YSYEKL. The ends were cut back, 0 bases at V and 2 bases at J, with 14 bases in the middle.

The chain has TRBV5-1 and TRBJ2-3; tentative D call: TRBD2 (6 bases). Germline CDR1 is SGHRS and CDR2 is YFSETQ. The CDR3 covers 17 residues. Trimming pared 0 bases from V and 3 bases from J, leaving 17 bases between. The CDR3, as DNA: TGCGCCAGCAGCTTGGCCTGGGAAAGCGGGCCGACAGATACGCAGTATTTT. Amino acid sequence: CASSLAWESGPTDTQYF.

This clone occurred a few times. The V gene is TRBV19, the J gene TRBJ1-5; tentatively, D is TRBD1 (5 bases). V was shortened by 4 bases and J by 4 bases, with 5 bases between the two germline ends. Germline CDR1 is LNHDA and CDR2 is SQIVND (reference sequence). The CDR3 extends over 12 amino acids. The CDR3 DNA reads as TGTGCCAGTAGTAAGGGGAATCAGCCCCAGCATTTT. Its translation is CASSKGNQPQHF.

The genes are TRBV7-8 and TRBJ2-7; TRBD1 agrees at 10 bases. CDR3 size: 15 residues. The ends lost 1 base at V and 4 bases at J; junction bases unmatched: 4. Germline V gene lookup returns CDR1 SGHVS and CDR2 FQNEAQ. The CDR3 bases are TGTGCCAGCAGCTTAGAAGGGACAGGGGTTTACGAGCAGTACTTC. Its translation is CASSLEGTGVYEQYF.

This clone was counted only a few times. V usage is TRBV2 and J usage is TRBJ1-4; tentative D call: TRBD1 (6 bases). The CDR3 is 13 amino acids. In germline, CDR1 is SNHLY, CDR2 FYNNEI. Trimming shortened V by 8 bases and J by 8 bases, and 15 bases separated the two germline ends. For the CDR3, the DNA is TGTGCCAGCGGGGGGCAAGTAACGGAAAAACTGTTTTTT. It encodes CASGGQVTEKLFF. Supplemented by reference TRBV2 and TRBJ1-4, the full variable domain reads EPEVTQTPSHQVTQMGQEVILRCVPISNHLYFYWYRQILGQKVEFLVSFYNNEISEKSEIFDDQFSVERPDGSNFTLKIRSTKLEDSAMYFCASGGQVTEKLFFGSGTQLSVL.

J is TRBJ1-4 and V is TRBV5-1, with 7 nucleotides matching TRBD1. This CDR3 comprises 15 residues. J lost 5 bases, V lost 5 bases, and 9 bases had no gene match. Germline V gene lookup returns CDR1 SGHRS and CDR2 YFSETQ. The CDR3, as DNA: TGCGCCAGCAGGGGTACGGTACAGGGGAATGAAAAACTGTTTTTT. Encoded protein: CASRGTVQGNEKLFF.

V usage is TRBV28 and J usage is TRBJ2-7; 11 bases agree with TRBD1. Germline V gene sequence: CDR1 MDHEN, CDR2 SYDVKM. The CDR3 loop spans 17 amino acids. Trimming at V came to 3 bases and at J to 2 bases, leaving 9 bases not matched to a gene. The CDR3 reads CASSLSRGDRGTYEQYF. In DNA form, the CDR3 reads TGTGCCAGCAGTTTGTCGCGGGGGGACAGGGGGACCTACGAGCAGTACTTC.

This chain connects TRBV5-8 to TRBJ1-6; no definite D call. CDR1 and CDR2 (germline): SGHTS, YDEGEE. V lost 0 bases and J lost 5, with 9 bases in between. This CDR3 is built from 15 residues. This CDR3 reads CASSLDPGNNSPLHF. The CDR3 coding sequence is TGTGCCAGCAGCTTGGATCCGGGGAATAATTCACCCCTCCACTTT.

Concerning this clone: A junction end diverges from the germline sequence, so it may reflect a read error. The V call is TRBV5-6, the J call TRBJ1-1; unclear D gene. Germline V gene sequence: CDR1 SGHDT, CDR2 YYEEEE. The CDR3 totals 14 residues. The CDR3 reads CASSPVAGNTEALF. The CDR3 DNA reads TGTGCCAGCAGCCCCGTGGCCGGGAACACTGAAGCTCTCTTT. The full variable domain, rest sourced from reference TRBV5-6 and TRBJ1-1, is DAGVTQSPTHLIKTRGQQVTLRCSPKSGHDTVSWYQQALGQGPQFIFQYYEEEERQRGNFPDRFSGHQFPNYSSELNVNALLLGDSALYLCASSPVAGNTEALFGQGTRLTVV.

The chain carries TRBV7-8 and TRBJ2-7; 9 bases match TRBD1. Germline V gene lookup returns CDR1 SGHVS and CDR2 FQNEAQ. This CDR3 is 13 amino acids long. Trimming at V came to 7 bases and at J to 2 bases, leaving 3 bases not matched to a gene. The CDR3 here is CASNWDRAYEQYF. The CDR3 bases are TGTGCCAGCAACTGGGACAGGGCCTACGAGCAGTACTTC. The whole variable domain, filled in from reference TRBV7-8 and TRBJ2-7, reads GAGVSQSPRYKVAKRGQDVALRCDPISGHVSLFWYQQALGQGPEFLTYFQNEAQLDKSGLPSDRFFAERPEGSVSTLKIQRTQQEDSAVYLCASNWDRAYEQYFGPGTRLTVT.

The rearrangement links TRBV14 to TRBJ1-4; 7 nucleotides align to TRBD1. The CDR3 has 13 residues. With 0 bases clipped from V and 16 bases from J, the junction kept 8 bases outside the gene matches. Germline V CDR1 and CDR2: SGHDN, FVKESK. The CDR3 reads CASSQDPGTETFF. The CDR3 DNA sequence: TGTGCCAGCAGCCAAGACCCCGGGACAGAAACGTTTTTT.

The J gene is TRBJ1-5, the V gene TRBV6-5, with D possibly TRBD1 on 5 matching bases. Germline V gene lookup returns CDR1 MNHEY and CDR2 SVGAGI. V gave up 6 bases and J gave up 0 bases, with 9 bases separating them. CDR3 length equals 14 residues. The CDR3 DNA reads TGTGCCAGCAGCCACGACAGTAGCAATCAGCCCCAGCATTTT. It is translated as CASSHDSSNQPQHF.

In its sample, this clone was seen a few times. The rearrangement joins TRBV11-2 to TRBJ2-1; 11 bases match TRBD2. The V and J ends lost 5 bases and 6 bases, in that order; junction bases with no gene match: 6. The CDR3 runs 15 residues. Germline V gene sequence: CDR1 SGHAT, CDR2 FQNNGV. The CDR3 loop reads CASSVAGGLVNEQFF. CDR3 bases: TGTGCCAGCAGCGTAGCGGGGGGGCTTGTCAATGAGCAGTTCTTC.

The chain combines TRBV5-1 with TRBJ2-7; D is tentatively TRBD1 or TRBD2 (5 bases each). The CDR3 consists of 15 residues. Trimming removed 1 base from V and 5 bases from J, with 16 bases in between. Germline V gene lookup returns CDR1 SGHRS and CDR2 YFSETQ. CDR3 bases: TGCGCCAGCAGCTTGCCTGGGGGAAAATTCCACGAGCAGTACTTC. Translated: CASSLPGGKFHEQYF. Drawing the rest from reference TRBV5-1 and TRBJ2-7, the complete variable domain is KAGVTQTPRYLIKTRGQQVTLSCSPISGHRSVSWYQQTPGQGLQFLFEYFSETQRNKGNFPGRFSGRQFSNSRSEMNVSTLELGDSALYLCASSLPGGKFHEQYFGPGTRLTVT.

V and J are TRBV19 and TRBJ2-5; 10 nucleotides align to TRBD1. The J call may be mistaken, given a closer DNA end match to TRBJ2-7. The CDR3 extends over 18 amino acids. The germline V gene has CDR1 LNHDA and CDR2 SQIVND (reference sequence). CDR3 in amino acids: CASSSLPGQGQDTYEQYF. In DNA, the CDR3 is TGTGCCAGTAGCAGCCTCCCGGGACAGGGGCAGGACACCTACGAGCAGTACTTC.

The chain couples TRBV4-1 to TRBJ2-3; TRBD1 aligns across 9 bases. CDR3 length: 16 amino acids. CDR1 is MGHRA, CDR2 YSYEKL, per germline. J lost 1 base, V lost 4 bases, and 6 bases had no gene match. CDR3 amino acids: CASSPGQGSGTDTQYF. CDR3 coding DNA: TGCGCCAGCAGCCCCGGACAGGGGTCGGGCACAGATACGCAGTATTTT.

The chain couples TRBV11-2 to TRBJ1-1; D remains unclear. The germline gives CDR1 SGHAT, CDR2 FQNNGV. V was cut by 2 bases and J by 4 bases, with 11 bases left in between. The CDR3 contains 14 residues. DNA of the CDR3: TGTGCCAGCAGCTTAAGGGTTAGTGGCACTGAAGCTTTCTTT. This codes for CASSLRVSGTEAFF.

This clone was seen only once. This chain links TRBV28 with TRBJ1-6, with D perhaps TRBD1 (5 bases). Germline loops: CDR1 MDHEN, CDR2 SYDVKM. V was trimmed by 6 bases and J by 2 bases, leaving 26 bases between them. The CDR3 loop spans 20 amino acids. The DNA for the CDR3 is TGTGCCAGCAGAGGGGTCCCCGAGTGGGCCCAAGGGACCTATAATTCACCCCTCCACTTT. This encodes CASRGVPEWAQGTYNSPLHF.

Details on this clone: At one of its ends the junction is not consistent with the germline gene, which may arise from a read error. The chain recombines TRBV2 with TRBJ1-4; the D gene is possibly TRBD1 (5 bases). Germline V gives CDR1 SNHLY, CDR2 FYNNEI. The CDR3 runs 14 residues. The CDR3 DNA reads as TGTGCCAGCAGTCCCGGGGCGGCTAATGAAGAACTGTTTTTT. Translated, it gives CASSPGAANEELFF.

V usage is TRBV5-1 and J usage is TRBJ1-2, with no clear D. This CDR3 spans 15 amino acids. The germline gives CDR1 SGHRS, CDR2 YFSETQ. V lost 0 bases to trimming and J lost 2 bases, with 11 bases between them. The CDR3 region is CASSLEPAPNYGYTF. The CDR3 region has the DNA TGCGCCAGCAGCTTGGAGCCAGCCCCGAACTATGGCTACACCTTC.

The CDR3 region is CASSFKQLSSYNEQFF. The CDR3, as DNA: TGTGCCAGCAGCTTTAAACAGCTGAGCTCCTACAATGAGCAGTTCTTC. The chain recombines TRBV5-4 with TRBJ2-1; D ambiguous. This CDR3 spans 16 amino acids. Trimming cost V 2 bases and J 0 bases, with 12 bases left between them. Per germline, CDR1 SGHNT and CDR2 YYREEE (reference sequence). Drawing the rest from reference TRBV5-4 and TRBJ2-1, the complete variable domain is ETGVTQSPTHLIKTRGQQVTLRCSSQSGHNTVSWYQQALGQGPQFIFQYYREEENGRGNFPPRFSGLQFPNYSSELNVNALELDDSALYLCASSFKQLSSYNEQFFGPGTRLTVL.

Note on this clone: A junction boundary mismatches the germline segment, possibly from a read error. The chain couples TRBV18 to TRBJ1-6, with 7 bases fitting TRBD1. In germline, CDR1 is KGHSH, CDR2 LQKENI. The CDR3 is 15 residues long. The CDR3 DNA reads TGTGCCAGCTCTCCACGCGGGACAGCTGAGTCACCCCTCCACTTT. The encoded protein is CASSPRGTAESPLHF.

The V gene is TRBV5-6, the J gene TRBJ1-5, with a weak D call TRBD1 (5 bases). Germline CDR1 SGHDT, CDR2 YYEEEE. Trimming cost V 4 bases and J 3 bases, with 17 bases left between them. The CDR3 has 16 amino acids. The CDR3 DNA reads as TGTGCCAGCAGCGGGGGGGAGGCAGGTTTCAATCAGCCCCAGCATTTT. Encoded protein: CASSGGEAGFNQPQHF.

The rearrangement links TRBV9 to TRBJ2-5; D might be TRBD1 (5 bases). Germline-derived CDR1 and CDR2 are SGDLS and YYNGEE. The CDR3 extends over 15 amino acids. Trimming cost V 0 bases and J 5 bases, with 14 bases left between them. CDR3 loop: CASSVGQGEWETQYF. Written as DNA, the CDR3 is TGTGCCAGCAGCGTAGGGCAGGGTGAATGGGAGACCCAGTACTTC.

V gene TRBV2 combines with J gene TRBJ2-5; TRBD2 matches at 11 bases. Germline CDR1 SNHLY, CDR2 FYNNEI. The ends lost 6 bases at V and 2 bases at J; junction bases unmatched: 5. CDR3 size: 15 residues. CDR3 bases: TGTGCCAGCAGAGATACTAGCGGGGGTCAAGAGACCCAGTACTTC. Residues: CASRDTSGGQETQYF.

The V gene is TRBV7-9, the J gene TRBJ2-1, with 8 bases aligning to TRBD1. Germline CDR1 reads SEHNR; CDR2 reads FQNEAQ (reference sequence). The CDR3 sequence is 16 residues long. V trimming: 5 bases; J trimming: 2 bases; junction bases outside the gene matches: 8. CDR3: CASSLLQGAAYNEQFF. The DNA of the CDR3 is TGTGCCAGCAGCCTACTGCAGGGGGCGGCCTACAATGAGCAGTTCTTC. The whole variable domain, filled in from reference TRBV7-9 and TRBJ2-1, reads DTGVSQNPRHKITKRGQNVTFRCDPISEHNRLYWYRQTLGQGPEFLTYFQNEAQLEKSRLLSDRFSAERPKGSFSTLEIQRTEQGDSAMYLCASSLLQGAAYNEQFFGPGTRLTVL.

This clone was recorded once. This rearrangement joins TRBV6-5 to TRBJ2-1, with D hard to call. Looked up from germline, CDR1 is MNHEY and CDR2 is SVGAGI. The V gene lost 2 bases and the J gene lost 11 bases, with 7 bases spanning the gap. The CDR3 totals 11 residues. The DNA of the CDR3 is TGTGCCAGCAGTTACAAGACCCAGCAGTTCTTC. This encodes CASSYKTQQFF.

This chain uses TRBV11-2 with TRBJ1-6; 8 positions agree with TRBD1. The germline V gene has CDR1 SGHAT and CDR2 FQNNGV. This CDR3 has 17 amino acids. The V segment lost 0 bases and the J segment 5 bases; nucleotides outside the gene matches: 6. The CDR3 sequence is CASSLDGQGMDNSPLHF. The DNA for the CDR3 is TGTGCCAGCAGCTTAGATGGACAGGGAATGGATAATTCACCCCTCCACTTT.

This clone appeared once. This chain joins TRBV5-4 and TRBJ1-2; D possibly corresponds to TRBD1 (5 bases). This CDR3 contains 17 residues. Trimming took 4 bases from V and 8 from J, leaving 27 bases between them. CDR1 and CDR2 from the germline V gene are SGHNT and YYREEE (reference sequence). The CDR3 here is CASSHWEDRGYSKGYTF. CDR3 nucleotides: TGTGCCAGCAGCCATTGGGAGGATAGGGGTTATTCGAAGGGCTACACCTTC.

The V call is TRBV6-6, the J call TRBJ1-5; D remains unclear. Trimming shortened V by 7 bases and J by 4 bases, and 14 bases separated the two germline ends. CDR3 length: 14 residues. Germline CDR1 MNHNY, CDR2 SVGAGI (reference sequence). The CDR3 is CASTPGVKNQPQHF. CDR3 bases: TGTGCCAGCACTCCAGGAGTAAAGAATCAGCCCCAGCATTTT.